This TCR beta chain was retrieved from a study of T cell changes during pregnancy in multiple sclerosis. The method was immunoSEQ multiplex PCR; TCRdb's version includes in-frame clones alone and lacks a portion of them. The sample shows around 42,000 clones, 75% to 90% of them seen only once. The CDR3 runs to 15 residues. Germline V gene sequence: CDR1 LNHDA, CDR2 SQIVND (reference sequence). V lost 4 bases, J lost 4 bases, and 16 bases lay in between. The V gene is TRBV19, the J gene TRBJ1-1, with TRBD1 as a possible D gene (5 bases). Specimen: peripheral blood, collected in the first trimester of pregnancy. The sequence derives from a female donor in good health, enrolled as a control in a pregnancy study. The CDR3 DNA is TGTGCCAGTAGTACAAGCAGGGTCTTAAGCACTGAAGCTTTCTTT. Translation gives CASSTSRVLSTEAFF. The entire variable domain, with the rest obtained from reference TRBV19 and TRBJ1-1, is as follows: DGGITQSPKYLFRKEGQNVTLSCEQNLNHDAMYWYRQDPGQGLRLIYYSQIVNDFQKGDIAEGYSVSREKKESFPLTVTSAQKNPTAFYLCASSTSRVLSTEAFFGQGTRLTVV.